This TCR beta chain was identified during a study of patients with pleural tuberculosis. This CDR3 has 14 amino acids. The germline V and J ends were trimmed by 1 base and 7 bases, with 11 bases remaining between them. Germline CDR1 and CDR2: SGHTA and FQGTGA. From the reads, TCRdb called clonotypes with MiXCR, one entry per CDR3 protein. The repertoire holds tens of thousands of distinct CDR3 sequences, with 7.3% as singletons. The TCR sequence derives from a human donor with pleural tuberculosis. The chain has TRBV7-3 and TRBJ2-1; possibly TRBD2 for D (5 bases). The CDR3 bases are TGTGCCAGCAGCTTAAGTGGGAGTTTTAATGAGCAGTTCTTC. This encodes CASSLSGSFNEQFF.